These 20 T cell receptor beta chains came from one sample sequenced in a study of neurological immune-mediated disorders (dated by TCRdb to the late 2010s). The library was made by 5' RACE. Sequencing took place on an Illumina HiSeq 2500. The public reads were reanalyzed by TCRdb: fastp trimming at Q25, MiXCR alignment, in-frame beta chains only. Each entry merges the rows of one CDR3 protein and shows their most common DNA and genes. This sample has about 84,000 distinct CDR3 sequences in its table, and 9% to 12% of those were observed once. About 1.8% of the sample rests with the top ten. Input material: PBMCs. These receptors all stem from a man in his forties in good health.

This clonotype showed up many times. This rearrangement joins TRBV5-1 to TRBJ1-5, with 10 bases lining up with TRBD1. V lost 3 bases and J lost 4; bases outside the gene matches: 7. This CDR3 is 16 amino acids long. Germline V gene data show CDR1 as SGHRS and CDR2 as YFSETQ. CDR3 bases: TGCGCCAGCAGCTACGGGACAGGGGAGGGGAATCAGCCCCAGCATTTT. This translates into CASSYGTGEGNQPQHF.

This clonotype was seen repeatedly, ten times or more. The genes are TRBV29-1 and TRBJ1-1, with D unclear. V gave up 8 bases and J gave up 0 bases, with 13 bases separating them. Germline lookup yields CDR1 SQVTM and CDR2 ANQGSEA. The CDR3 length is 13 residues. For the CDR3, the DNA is TGCAGCACTAAAGTGGGGTTGAACACTGAAGCTTTCTTT. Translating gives CSTKVGLNTEAFF.

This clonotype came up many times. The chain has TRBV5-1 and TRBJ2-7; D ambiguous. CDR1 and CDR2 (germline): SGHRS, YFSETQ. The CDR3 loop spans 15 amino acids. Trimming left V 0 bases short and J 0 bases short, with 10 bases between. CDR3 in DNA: TGCGCCAGCAGCTTGGACCCAGATAGCTCCTACGAGCAGTACTTC. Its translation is CASSLDPDSSYEQYF.

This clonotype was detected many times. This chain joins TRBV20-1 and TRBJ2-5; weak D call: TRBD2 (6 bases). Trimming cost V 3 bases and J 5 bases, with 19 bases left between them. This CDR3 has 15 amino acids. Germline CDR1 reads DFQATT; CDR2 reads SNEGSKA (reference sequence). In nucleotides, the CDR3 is TGCAGTGCTAGGAGAGACTGGCGGGAACTGGAGACCCAGTACTTC. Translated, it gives CSARRDWRELETQYF.

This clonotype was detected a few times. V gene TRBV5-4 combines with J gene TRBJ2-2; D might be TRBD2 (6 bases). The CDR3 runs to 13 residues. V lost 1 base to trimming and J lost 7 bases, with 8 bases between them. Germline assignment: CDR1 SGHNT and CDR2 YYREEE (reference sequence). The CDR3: CASSLTGLGELFF. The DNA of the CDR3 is TGTGCCAGCAGCTTGACGGGACTCGGGGAGCTGTTTTTT.

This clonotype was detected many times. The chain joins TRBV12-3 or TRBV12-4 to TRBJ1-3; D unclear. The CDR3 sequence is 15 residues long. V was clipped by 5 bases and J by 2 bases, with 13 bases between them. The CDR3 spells CASSPGGSPGNTIYF. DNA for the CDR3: TGTGCCAGCAGTCCTGGTGGGTCTCCTGGAAACACCATATATTTT.

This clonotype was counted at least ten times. The CDR3 bases are TGTGCCAGCAGTGAAACAGGGGGTACCCTCCCGCATCAGCCCCAGCATTTT. It codes for CASSETGGTLPHQPQHF. V usage is TRBV6-1 and J usage is TRBJ1-5; TRBD1 matches at 8 bases. The CDR3 spans 17 residues. The V gene's germline CDR1 is MNHNS and CDR2 SASEGT. V was clipped by 2 bases and J by 5 bases; unmatched bases: 11.

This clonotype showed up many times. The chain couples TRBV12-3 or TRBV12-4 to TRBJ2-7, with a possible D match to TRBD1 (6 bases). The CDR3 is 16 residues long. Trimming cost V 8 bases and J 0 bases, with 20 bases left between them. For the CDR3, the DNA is TGTGCCAGCGCCTCCCCCCCTACAGGGTTCTCCTACGAGCAGTACTTC. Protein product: CASASPPTGFSYEQYF.

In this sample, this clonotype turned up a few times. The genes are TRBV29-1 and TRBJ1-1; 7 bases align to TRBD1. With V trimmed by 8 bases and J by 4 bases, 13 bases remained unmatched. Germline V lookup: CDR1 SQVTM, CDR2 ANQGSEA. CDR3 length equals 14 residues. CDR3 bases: TGCAGCTCCTCGACCCCGGGACAGATCACTGAAGCTTTCTTT. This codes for CSSSTPGQITEAFF.

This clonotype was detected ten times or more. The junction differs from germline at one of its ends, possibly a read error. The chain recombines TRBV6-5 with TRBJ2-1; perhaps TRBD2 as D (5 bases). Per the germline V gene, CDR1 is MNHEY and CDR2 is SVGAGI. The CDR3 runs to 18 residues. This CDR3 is CANSYSGLGTTSGNEQFF. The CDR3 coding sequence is TGTGCCAACAGTTACTCGGGTCTCGGCACAACGAGCGGCAATGAGCAGTTCTTC.

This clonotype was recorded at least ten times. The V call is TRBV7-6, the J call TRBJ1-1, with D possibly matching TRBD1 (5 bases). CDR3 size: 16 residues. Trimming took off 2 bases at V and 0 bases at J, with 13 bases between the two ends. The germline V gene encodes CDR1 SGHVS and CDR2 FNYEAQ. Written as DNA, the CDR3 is TGTGCCAGCAGCTTATCAGGGTATCTCATGAACACTGAAGCTTTCTTT. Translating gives CASSLSGYLMNTEAFF.

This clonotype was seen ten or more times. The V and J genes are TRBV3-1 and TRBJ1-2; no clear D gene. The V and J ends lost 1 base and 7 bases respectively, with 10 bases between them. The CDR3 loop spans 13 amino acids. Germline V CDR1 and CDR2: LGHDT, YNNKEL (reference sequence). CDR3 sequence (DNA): TGTGCCAGCAGCCAAGGACGGGATCGTGGCTACACCTTC. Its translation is CASSQGRDRGYTF.

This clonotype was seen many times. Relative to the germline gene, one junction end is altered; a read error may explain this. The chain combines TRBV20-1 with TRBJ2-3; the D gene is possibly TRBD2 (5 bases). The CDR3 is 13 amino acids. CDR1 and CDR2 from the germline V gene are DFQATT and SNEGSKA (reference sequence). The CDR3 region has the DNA TGCAGTGCCAGAGGAGGTAGCACAGATACGCAGTATTTT. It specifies CSARGGSTDTQYF.

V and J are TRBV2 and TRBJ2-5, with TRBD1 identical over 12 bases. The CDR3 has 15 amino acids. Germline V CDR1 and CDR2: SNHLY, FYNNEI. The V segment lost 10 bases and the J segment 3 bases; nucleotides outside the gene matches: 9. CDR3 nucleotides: TGTGCCACCCGAAGAGGGACAGGGGGCGAAGAGACCCAGTACTTC. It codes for CATRRGTGGEETQYF.

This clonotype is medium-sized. DNA of the CDR3: TGCAGTGCTAGAGGCCAGGGCAACACCGGGGAGCTGTTTTTT. This translates into CSARGQGNTGELFF. J is TRBJ2-2 and V is TRBV20-1, with D maybe TRBD1 (5 bases). This CDR3 is built from 14 residues. Germline CDR1 DFQATT, CDR2 SNEGSKA (reference sequence). V was clipped by 1 base and J by 2 bases, with 8 bases between them.

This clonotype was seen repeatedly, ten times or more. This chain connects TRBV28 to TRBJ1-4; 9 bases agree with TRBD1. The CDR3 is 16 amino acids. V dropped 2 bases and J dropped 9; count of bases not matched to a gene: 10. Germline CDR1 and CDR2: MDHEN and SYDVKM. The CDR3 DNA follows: TGTGCCAGCAGTTTAATCGGACAGGGGAGTGGGAAAAAACTGTTTTTT. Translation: CASSLIGQGSGKKLFF.

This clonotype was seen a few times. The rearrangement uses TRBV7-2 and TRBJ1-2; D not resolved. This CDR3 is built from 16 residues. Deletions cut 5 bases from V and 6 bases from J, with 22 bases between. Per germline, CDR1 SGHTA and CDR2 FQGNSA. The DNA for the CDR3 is TGTGCCAGCAGCCCCGCTTCATGGGTAGGAGCTCATGGCTACACCTTC. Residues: CASSPASWVGAHGYTF.

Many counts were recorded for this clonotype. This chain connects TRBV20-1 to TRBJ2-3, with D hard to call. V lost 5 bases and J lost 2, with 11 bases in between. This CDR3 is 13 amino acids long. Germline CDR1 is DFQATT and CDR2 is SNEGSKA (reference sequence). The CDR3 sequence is CSAYPGTTDTQYF. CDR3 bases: TGCAGTGCTTACCCGGGCACCACAGATACGCAGTATTTT.

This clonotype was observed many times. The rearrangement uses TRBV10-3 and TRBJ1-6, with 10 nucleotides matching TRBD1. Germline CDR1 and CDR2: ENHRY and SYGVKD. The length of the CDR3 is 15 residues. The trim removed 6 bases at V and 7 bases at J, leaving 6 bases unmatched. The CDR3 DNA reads TGTGCCATCAGCGGGACAGGGGTAGGGAATTCACCCCTCCACTTT. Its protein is CAISGTGVGNSPLHF.

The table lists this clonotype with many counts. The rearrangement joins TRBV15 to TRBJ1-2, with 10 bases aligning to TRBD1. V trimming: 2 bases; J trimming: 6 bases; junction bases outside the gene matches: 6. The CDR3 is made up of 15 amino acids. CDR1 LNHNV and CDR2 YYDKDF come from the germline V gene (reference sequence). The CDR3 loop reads CATSRSGQGFDGYTF. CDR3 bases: TGTGCCACCAGCAGATCGGGACAGGGGTTCGATGGCTACACCTTC.